Each of the 27 T cell receptor beta chains below was sequenced from the same sample in a study of cytomegalovirus exposure and HLA in healthy donors. PCR involved 60 Vbeta and 13 Jbeta primers. The data were produced by immunoSEQ multiplex PCR, yet TCRdb's version contains in-frame clones alone and is incomplete. The sample features about 39,000 clones, with over 3% in its top ten. Sequencing used PBMCs. The receptors derive from a woman aged 25 to 39 in good health and CMV-seropositive.

Comment on this clone: The sample carries other DNA sequences with the same CDR3. The chain carries TRBV13 and TRBJ2-4, with 8 bases fitting TRBD2. The CDR3 loop spans 16 amino acids. Per germline, CDR1 PRHDT and CDR2 FYEKMQ (reference sequence). V gave up 5 bases and J gave up 2 bases; unmatched junction bases: 8. For the CDR3, the DNA is TGTGCCAGCAGCCCCCGGGGGGGGCGAACCAAAAACATTCAGTACTTC. Amino acid sequence: CASSPRGGRTKNIQYF.

This chain connects TRBV19 to TRBJ2-1; D is perhaps TRBD2 (6 bases). CDR1 is LNHDA and CDR2 is SQIVND in the germline V gene (reference sequence). Between the trimmed V and J ends, which lost 0 bases and 7 bases, there was a span of 13 bases. The CDR3 spans 15 residues. DNA for the CDR3: TGTGCCAGTAGTATAGATGGGGCTAGCGTTAATGAGCAGTTCTTC. Encoded protein: CASSIDGASVNEQFF.

The chain recombines TRBV29-1 with TRBJ1-1; D is ambiguous. The germline CDR1 and CDR2 sequences are SQVTM and ANQGSEA. The length of the CDR3 is 12 residues. V shed 1 base and J shed 7 bases, with 10 bases lying between them. CDR3: CSVEGAAYEAFF. The CDR3 DNA is TGCAGCGTTGAAGGGGCAGCTTATGAAGCTTTCTTT.

The gene calls are TRBV19 and TRBJ1-5, with D possibly being TRBD1 (5 bases). There are 15 residues in the CDR3. Germline assignment: CDR1 LNHDA and CDR2 SQIVND (reference sequence). V lost 4 bases and J 5 bases, leaving 15 bases between the germline ends. In nucleotides, the CDR3 is TGTGCCAGTAGTACCACAGGATCCTCCCATCAGCCCCAGCATTTT. Encoded protein: CASSTTGSSHQPQHF.

The V and J genes are TRBV5-4 and TRBJ1-5, with D maybe TRBD1 (6 bases). The germline CDR1 and CDR2 sequences are SGHNT and YYREEE (reference sequence). This CDR3 comprises 14 residues. V lost 4 bases to trimming and J lost 3 bases, with 11 bases between them. CDR3 in DNA: TGTGCCAGCAGCCTGGGGGCAGACAATCAGCCCCAGCATTTT. Translation: CASSLGADNQPQHF.

The chain links TRBV29-1 to TRBJ1-1; possibly TRBD1 for D (5 bases). The ends were cut back, 5 bases at V and 5 bases at J, with 15 bases in the middle. The germline CDR1 and CDR2 sequences are SQVTM and ANQGSEA. This CDR3 region has 13 residues. The CDR3 sequence: CSVLVRGGTEAFF. DNA for the CDR3: TGCAGCGTTTTGGTAAGGGGAGGAACTGAAGCTTTCTTT.

The chain joins TRBV6-5 to TRBJ1-5; 8 bases agree with TRBD1. The CDR3 covers 14 residues. The J segment lost 6 bases and the V segment lost 4 bases, leaving 5 bases of the junction unmatched. CDR1 MNHEY and CDR2 SVGAGI come from the germline V gene. The CDR3 is CASSSQGAVQPQHF. The CDR3 DNA is TGTGCCAGCAGTTCCCAGGGGGCGGTTCAGCCCCAGCATTTT.

The chain is built from TRBV5-6 and TRBJ1-5; 12 nucleotides align to TRBD1. Germline CDR1 and CDR2: SGHDT and YYEEEE. Losses at the gene ends were 0 bases for V and 2 bases for J; bases not matched to a gene: 9. This CDR3 is built from 19 residues. CDR3 coding DNA: TGTGCCAGCAGCTTGGGGCCGGGACAGGGGGCTAGGCGCAATCAGCCCCAGCATTTT. It is translated as CASSLGPGQGARRNQPQHF. Looking up the rest from reference TRBV5-6 and TRBJ1-5 gives the full variable domain: DAGVTQSPTHLIKTRGQQVTLRCSPKSGHDTVSWYQQALGQGPQFIFQYYEEEERQRGNFPDRFSGHQFPNYSSELNVNALLLGDSALYLCASSLGPGQGARRNQPQHFGDGTRLSIL.

The chain joins TRBV14 to TRBJ1-1; D remains unclear. Trimming cost V 3 bases and J 0 bases, with 8 bases left between them. The CDR3 contains 14 residues. Germline V CDR1 and CDR2: SGHDN, FVKESK. The CDR3 region is CASSQGRMNTEAFF. For the CDR3, the DNA is TGTGCCAGCAGCCAGGGGAGGATGAACACTGAAGCTTTCTTT. Looking up the rest from reference TRBV14 and TRBJ1-1 gives the full variable domain: EAGVTQFPSHSVIEKGQTVTLRCDPISGHDNLYWYRRVMGKEIKFLLHFVKESKQDESGMPNNRFLAERTGGTYSTLKVQPAELEDSGVYFCASSQGRMNTEAFFGQGTRLTVV.

V gene TRBV5-4 combines with J gene TRBJ2-2; D possibly corresponds to TRBD1 (5 bases). Germline V CDR1 and CDR2: SGHNT, YYREEE (reference sequence). Trimming took off 3 bases at V and 1 base at J, with 7 bases between the two ends. The CDR3 is 14 amino acids. CDR3 coding DNA: TGTGCCAGCAGCTACGACAGGAACACCGGGGAGCTGTTTTTT. It is translated as CASSYDRNTGELFF.

This chain joins TRBV5-5 and TRBJ2-7; 10 bases are a match to TRBD1. CDR1 and CDR2 (germline): SGHKS, YYEKEE (reference sequence). The CDR3 is 16 residues long. Trimming removed 0 bases from V and 2 bases from J; junction bases left unmatched: 5. CDR3 nucleotide sequence: TGTGCCAGCAGCTTGGCCCCGGACAGGGGGACCTACGAGCAGTACTTC. Amino acid sequence: CASSLAPDRGTYEQYF.

The chain joins TRBV7-8 to TRBJ2-7; D might be TRBD1 (6 bases). Germline V gene sequence: CDR1 SGHVS, CDR2 FQNEAQ. The CDR3 covers 15 residues. V was cut by 5 bases and J by 2 bases, with 16 bases left in between. CDR3 coding DNA: TGTGCCAGCAGCGGGGGCCAGCGGTTGACCTACGAGCAGTACTTC. The encoded protein is CASSGGQRLTYEQYF. Combining the CDR3 with reference TRBV7-8 and TRBJ2-7 gives the whole variable domain GAGVSQSPRYKVAKRGQDVALRCDPISGHVSLFWYQQALGQGPEFLTYFQNEAQLDKSGLPSDRFFAERPEGSVSTLKIQRTQQEDSAVYLCASSGGQRLTYEQYFGPGTRLTVT.

V gene TRBV28 combines with J gene TRBJ1-4; 10 positions agree with TRBD1. This CDR3 region has 14 residues. The J segment lost 7 bases and the V segment lost 2 bases, leaving 1 base of the junction unmatched. Germline CDR1 and CDR2: MDHEN and SYDVKM. Here the CDR3 DNA reads TGTGCCAGCAGTTTAGACAGGGGGCGTGAAAAACTGTTTTTT. Translating gives CASSLDRGREKLFF.

V usage is TRBV19 and J usage is TRBJ1-2; 11 nucleotides agree with TRBD1. CDR3 length equals 17 residues. Germline assignment: CDR1 LNHDA and CDR2 SQIVND (reference sequence). V shed 4 bases, J shed 7 bases, and the junction held 14 bases outside the gene matches. Here the CDR3 reads CASSTPWDRGLFGGYTF. The DNA for the CDR3 is TGTGCCAGTAGTACCCCATGGGACAGGGGGTTGTTTGGTGGCTACACCTTC.

This CDR3 is CASSYGPNAKNIQYF. CDR3 DNA: TGTGCCAGCAGTTACGGGCCAAACGCCAAAAACATTCAGTACTTC. The J gene is TRBJ2-4, the V gene TRBV6-5, with D uncertain. CDR3 length: 15 residues. Germline-derived CDR1 and CDR2 are MNHEY and SVGAGI. The V and J ends lost 2 bases and 1 base respectively, with 9 bases between them.

The gene calls are TRBV7-9 and TRBJ1-5; D is unclear. The germline V and J ends were trimmed by 6 bases and 0 bases, with 9 bases remaining between them. The CDR3 extends over 14 amino acids. Germline V gives CDR1 SEHNR, CDR2 FQNEAQ (reference sequence). CDR3 bases: TGTGCCAGCAGTTCTGAGTATAGCAATCAGCCCCAGCATTTT. This gives the protein CASSSEYSNQPQHF.

The V call is TRBV6-1, the J call TRBJ1-5; the D is unclear. This CDR3 region has 13 residues. Deletions cut 2 bases from V and 7 bases from J, with 9 bases between. Germline assignment: CDR1 MNHNS and CDR2 SASEGT. The CDR3 sequence: CASSEREEQPQHF. CDR3 nucleotides: TGTGCCAGCAGTGAACGGGAAGAGCAGCCCCAGCATTTT.

In regard to this clone: Its ends do not fully match the called genes, so a read error is possible. The same CDR3 is also encoded by other DNA sequences in this sample. This chain connects TRBV15 to TRBJ1-5; TRBD1 matches at 8 bases. The CDR3 extends over 14 amino acids. CDR1 is LNHNV, CDR2 YYDKDF, per germline (reference sequence). CDR3 DNA sequence: TGTGCCACCAGCAGGACAGGGGATTTTCAGCCCCAGCACTTT. Translated, it gives CATSRTGDFQPQHF.

The chain couples TRBV2 to TRBJ1-2, with 10 bases matching TRBD1. CDR3 length: 15 residues. The junction had 6 bases not matched to a gene; V was cut back by 4 bases and J by 4 bases. The germline gives CDR1 SNHLY, CDR2 FYNNEI. CDR3 bases: TGTGCCAGCAGTGGACGGGACAGGGGAGGCTATGGCTACACCTTC. The encoded protein is CASSGRDRGGYGYTF.

The CDR3 DNA reads TGCAGCGCCGTGACAGGGTTGAGGTATTTT. Translated, it gives CSAVTGLRYF. This chain links TRBV29-1 with TRBJ1-3; 7 bases are shared with TRBD1. The V segment lost 7 bases and the J segment 16 bases; nucleotides outside the gene matches: 10. Per the germline V gene, CDR1 is SQVTM and CDR2 is ANQGSEA. There are 10 residues in the CDR3.

The rearrangement uses TRBV6-6 and TRBJ1-1; D call uncertain. The germline V and J ends were trimmed by 6 bases and 6 bases, with 11 bases remaining between them. Germline V gives CDR1 MNHNY, CDR2 SVGAGI (reference sequence). CDR3 length: 12 residues. This CDR3 reads CASRTTSPEAFF. The CDR3 coding sequence is TGTGCCAGCAGGACGACATCTCCTGAAGCTTTCTTT.

The V gene is TRBV13, the J gene TRBJ1-1; tentative D call: TRBD1 (5 bases). Trimming stripped 2 bases from V and 7 bases from J, with 29 bases between. The CDR3 is 19 residues long. The germline gives CDR1 PRHDT, CDR2 FYEKMQ (reference sequence). The CDR3 bases are TGTGCCAGCAGCTTAAATTTCGGGGGTAGAGGGGCTGAGGCCCTTGAAGCTTTCTTT. Translated: CASSLNFGGRGAEALEAFF.

CDR3 nucleotides: TGCGCCAGCAGTGAGTCGGTGGCCACTGAAGCTTTCTTT. Translating gives CASSESVATEAFF. This rearrangement joins TRBV10-1 to TRBJ1-1; D not resolved. V dropped 0 bases and J dropped 4 bases, with 6 bases sitting between them. This CDR3 contains 13 residues. Looked up from germline, CDR1 is WNHNN and CDR2 is SYGVQD (reference sequence).

J is TRBJ2-7 and V is TRBV7-9; possibly TRBD1 for D (5 bases). The V end was cut by 5 bases, the J end by 7 bases, with 15 bases between. This CDR3 contains 13 residues. Germline CDR1 reads SEHNR; CDR2 reads FQNEAQ (reference sequence). The CDR3 nucleotides read TGTGCCAGCAGCCCCCAGCCCGACAGAGAGCAGTACTTC. Its protein is CASSPQPDREQYF.

The rearrangement links TRBV5-5 to TRBJ1-6; D is ambiguous. The V gene's germline CDR1 is SGHKS and CDR2 YYEKEE (reference sequence). Trimming took 5 bases from V and 5 from J, leaving 20 bases between them. This CDR3 is 17 amino acids long. The CDR3 DNA follows: TGTGCCAGCAGACGAGGGCCCCCAAACGTAAATAATTCACCCCTCCACTTT. This translates into CASRRGPPNVNNSPLHF.

The chain carries TRBV27 and TRBJ1-6, with 10 bases that match TRBD1. Trimming cost V 2 bases and J 8 bases; bases outside gene matches: 6. The CDR3 sequence is 16 residues long. CDR1 and CDR2 (germline): MNHEY, SMNVEV (reference sequence). CDR3 nucleotide sequence: TGTGCCAGCAGTTTACTGGGACAGGGGACGGATTCACCCCTCCACTTT. Translating gives CASSLLGQGTDSPLHF.

The CDR3 spells CASSLTGFEPQHF. The CDR3 coding sequence is TGCGCCAGCAGCTTAACAGGGTTTGAGCCCCAGCATTTT. V gene TRBV5-1 combines with J gene TRBJ1-5, with D perhaps TRBD1 (6 bases). Germline values: CDR1 SGHRS, CDR2 YFSETQ. There are 13 residues in the CDR3. The V and J ends lost 2 bases and 8 bases respectively, with 11 bases between them. Based on the CDR3 plus reference TRBV5-1 and TRBJ1-5, the full variable domain is KAGVTQTPRYLIKTRGQQVTLSCSPISGHRSVSWYQQTPGQGLQFLFEYFSETQRNKGNFPGRFSGRQFSNSRSEMNVSTLELGDSALYLCASSLTGFEPQHFGDGTRLSIL.